The T cell receptor beta chain under discussion was sequenced for a study of T cells in Graves' hyperthyroidism and ophthalmopathy. Study-level information: Peripheral blood specimens were obtained at initial diagnosis, prior to any treatment.

The CDR3 spans 16 residues. V dropped 0 bases and J dropped 2; count of bases not matched to a gene: 6. RNA transcripts were the template for amplifying TCR beta CDR3 regions. When the TCR CDR3 underwent first-round RT-PCR, the HTBI primer set was used. TCRdb reprocessed the multiplex PCR reads via MiXCR and lists one record per CDR3 protein. The sample includes approximately 400,000 distinct CDR3 sequences, 15% to 17% of them seen just once. The table lists this clonotype with many counts. Drawn at first hyperthyroidism diagnosis, the blood sample preceded any ophthalmopathy symptoms. This clonotype was sampled from a woman aged 18 to 35 with Graves' hyperthyroidism that later progressed to Graves' ophthalmopathy. The V gene is TRBV12-3 or TRBV12-4, the J gene TRBJ2-7, with 8 bases lining up with TRBD2. Sequenced input: blood. CDR3 sequence reads: CASSLADSGDPYEQYF. DNA for the CDR3: TGTGCCAGCAGTTTAGCCGATAGCGGGGACCCCTACGAGCAGTACTTC.